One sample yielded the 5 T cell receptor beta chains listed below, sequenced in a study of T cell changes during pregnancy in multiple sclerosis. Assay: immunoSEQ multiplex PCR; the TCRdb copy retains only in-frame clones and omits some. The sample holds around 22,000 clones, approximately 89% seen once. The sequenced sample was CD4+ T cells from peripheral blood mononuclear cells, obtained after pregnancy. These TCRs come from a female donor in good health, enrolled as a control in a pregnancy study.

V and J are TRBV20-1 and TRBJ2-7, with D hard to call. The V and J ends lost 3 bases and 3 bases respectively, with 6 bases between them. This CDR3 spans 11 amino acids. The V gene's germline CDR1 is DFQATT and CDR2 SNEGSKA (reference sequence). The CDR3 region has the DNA TGCAGTGCTAGCCACAGCTACGAGCAGTACTTC. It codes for CSASHSYEQYF.

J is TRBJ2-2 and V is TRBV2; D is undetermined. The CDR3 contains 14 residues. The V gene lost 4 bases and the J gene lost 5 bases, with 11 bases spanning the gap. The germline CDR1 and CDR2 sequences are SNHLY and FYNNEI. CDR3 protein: CASSVQMLTGELFF. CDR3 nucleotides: TGTGCCAGCAGTGTACAGATGTTGACCGGGGAGCTGTTTTTT.

CDR3 protein: CASSLTAGTGGPGELFF. The CDR3 DNA follows: TGTGCCAGCAGCTTAACTGCCGGGACAGGGGGCCCCGGGGAGCTGTTTTTT. The chain recombines TRBV7-3 with TRBJ2-2; 12 bases are shared with TRBD1. The trim removed 0 bases at V and 6 bases at J, leaving 5 bases unmatched. CDR3 length equals 17 residues. The germline CDR1 and CDR2 sequences are SGHTA and FQGTGA.

The CDR3 sequence is CASSAGTAVEQYF. As DNA, the CDR3 is TGTGCCAGCAGCGCAGGGACTGCCGTCGAGCAGTACTTC. The J gene is TRBJ2-5, the V gene TRBV2, with D perhaps TRBD2 (6 bases). The DNA end is a closer match to TRBJ2-7, so the J assignment may be wrong. The germline CDR1 and CDR2 sequences are SNHLY and FYNNEI. CDR3 length equals 13 residues.

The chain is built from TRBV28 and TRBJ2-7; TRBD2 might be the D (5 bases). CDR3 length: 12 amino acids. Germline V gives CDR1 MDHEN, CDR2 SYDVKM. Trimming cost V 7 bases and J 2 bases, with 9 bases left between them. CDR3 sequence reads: CASTAGTYEQYF. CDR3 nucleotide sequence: TGTGCCAGCACAGCCGGGACCTACGAGCAGTACTTC.